Listed below are T cell receptor beta chains from one sample, sequenced in a study of cytotoxic CD8 clonotypes in ibrutinib-treated CLL. The assay was immunoSEQ multiplex PCR, and TCRdb's table has in-frame clones only and misses some. Found here are 150,000 to 200,000 clones, nearly 90% of them singletons; the top ten hold 3% to 3.5%. This sample comprised PBMCs, obtained at disease progression, from a patient treated with ibrutinib. These receptors originate from a human donor with chronic lymphocytic leukemia. Both conserved end residues are part of each CDR3. Clone size, where shown, is once, few, many, or a class for clones that have expanded.

cdr3_aa: CASSSDSFHGELFF
clone_size: -
v_call: TRBV7-8
j_call: TRBJ2-2

cdr3_aa: CASTSISRASNTEAFF
clone_size: -
v_call: TRBV28
j_call: TRBJ1-1

cdr3_aa: CASSAGTANSGANVLTF
clone_size: -
v_call: TRBV18
j_call: TRBJ2-6

cdr3_aa: CATSREQGRYEQYF
clone_size: once
v_call: TRBV15
j_call: TRBJ2-7

cdr3_aa: CASSSELGVLDEQFF
clone_size: -
v_call: TRBV14
j_call: TRBJ2-1

cdr3_aa: CASSGGQGAVTEAFF
clone_size: once
v_call: TRBV9
j_call: TRBJ1-1

cdr3_aa: CASSAQRGQGLYEQYF
clone_size: -
v_call: TRBV21-1
j_call: TRBJ2-7

cdr3_aa: CASSTAGTVSSYEQYF
clone_size: -
v_call: TRBV19
j_call: TRBJ2-7

cdr3_aa: CSVEGVLAGGPEQFF
clone_size: -
v_call: TRBV29-1
j_call: TRBJ2-1

cdr3_aa: CASSSPGNTEAFF
clone_size: -
v_call: TRBV7-3
j_call: TRBJ1-1

cdr3_aa: CASSLLTGVNQPQHF
clone_size: few
v_call: TRBV7-2
j_call: TRBJ1-5

cdr3_aa: CATSTDRGPRWDTQYF
clone_size: -
v_call: TRBV15
j_call: TRBJ2-3

cdr3_aa: CASSEWGQNYEQYF
clone_size: once
v_call: TRBV2
j_call: TRBJ2-7

cdr3_aa: CASSLGNPTEAFF
clone_size: once
v_call: TRBV5-4
j_call: TRBJ1-1

cdr3_aa: CARGRGYGYTF
clone_size: -
v_call: TRBV5-5
j_call: TRBJ1-2

cdr3_aa: CASSVDLETQYF
clone_size: few
v_call: TRBV9
j_call: TRBJ2-5

cdr3_aa: CASSPFTKSSYEQYF
clone_size: -
v_call: TRBV6-5
j_call: TRBJ2-7

cdr3_aa: CASSEQVLAGVQDTQYF
clone_size: -
v_call: TRBV6-1
j_call: TRBJ2-3

cdr3_aa: CASVQGTSGANVLTF
clone_size: -
v_call: TRBV7-9
j_call: TRBJ2-6

cdr3_aa: CAWAGTGQPPDTQYF
clone_size: -
v_call: TRBV30
j_call: TRBJ2-3

cdr3_aa: CASSSARGNTEAFF
clone_size: few
v_call: TRBV7-9
j_call: TRBJ1-1

cdr3_aa: CASSQGAGIYITDTQYF
clone_size: -
v_call: TRBV4-1
j_call: TRBJ2-3

cdr3_aa: CASSTRLRRDRGRGTEAFF
clone_size: -
v_call: TRBV7-9
j_call: TRBJ1-1

cdr3_aa: CASGPTHYFRQDRSYTF
clone_size: -
v_call: TRBV12-5
j_call: TRBJ1-2

cdr3_aa: CASSRKGRNEQFF
clone_size: -
v_call: TRBV27
j_call: TRBJ2-1

cdr3_aa: CASKQGQGFNQPQHF
clone_size: -
v_call: TRBV19
j_call: TRBJ1-5

cdr3_aa: CASSRDRVGNQPQHF
clone_size: -
v_call: TRBV28
j_call: TRBJ1-5

cdr3_aa: CASSPIGGTNYGYTF
clone_size: -
v_call: TRBV19
j_call: TRBJ1-2

cdr3_aa: CASSLGRQEYIGEKLFF
clone_size: -
v_call: TRBV5-1
j_call: TRBJ1-4

cdr3_aa: CASSRGLSYEQYF
clone_size: -
v_call: TRBV7-2
j_call: TRBJ2-7

cdr3_aa: CASSQDYFGDRVNQPQHF
clone_size: -
v_call: TRBV4-1
j_call: TRBJ1-5

cdr3_aa: CASSTLGQGDTEAFF
clone_size: -
v_call: TRBV7-2
j_call: TRBJ1-1

cdr3_aa: CASSVVPSGIYEQYF
clone_size: once
v_call: TRBV9
j_call: TRBJ2-7

cdr3_aa: CASRTTTSHGTEAFF
clone_size: -
v_call: TRBV19
j_call: TRBJ1-1